This T cell receptor beta chain emerged from a study of CD8+ T cells in alopecia areata. Study summary: Treated patients swallowed 5 to 10 mg of oral tofacitinib twice daily.

The sequencing template was cDNA reverse transcribed from extracted RNA. Assay: immunoSEQ multiplex PCR; the TCRdb copy retains only in-frame clones and omits some. This sample yields some 150,000 clones, of which roughly 70% are seen a single time; around 10% belongs to the top ten. Points on this clone: Its antigen is unknown.

Findings of the study overall: Higher clonality than in normal scalp was seen in lesional scalp, especially alopecia totalis/universalis.

Germline V lookup: CDR1 LGHNA, CDR2 YNFKEQ. There are 13 residues in the CDR3. The V gene lost 3 bases and the J gene lost 1 base, with 7 bases spanning the gap. The starting material was CD8+ T cells sorted from blood, obtained at week 0. The chain couples TRBV4-2 to TRBJ2-7, with D possibly being TRBD1 (6 bases). The clonotype was recovered from a human donor with alopecia areata. As DNA, the CDR3 is TGTGCCAGCAGCCACACAGGGTCCTACGAGCAGTACTTC. Amino acid sequence: CASSHTGSYEQYF.